One TCR beta chain is described in this entry. These data come from a study of OX40 agonist ivuxolimab in advanced cancers. The overall study: A history of anti-PD-1, anti-PD-L1 or anti-CTLA-4 therapy was acceptable, and roughly 40% had some.

Clones were sequenced by immunoSEQ multiplex PCR, and TCRdb holds only the in-frame ones, with some missing. The table records over 70,000 clones, 90% of them present only once. Deletions cut 3 bases from V and 1 base from J, with 10 bases between. Germline V CDR1 and CDR2: SGHAT, FQNNGV. The CDR3 is 14 residues long. This specimen was CD4+ or CD8+ T cells sorted from blood, taken in a trial of the OX40 agonist ivuxolimab. J is TRBJ2-7 and V is TRBV11-2; TRBD1 is a possible D gene (6 bases). This sequence was found in an adult with an advanced solid tumor such as melanoma, head and neck, liver or kidney cancer. The CDR3 is CASSLGHSSYEQYF. The DNA for the CDR3 is TGTGCCAGCAGCTTGGGACATTCGTCCTACGAGCAGTACTTC.